This entry features one TCR beta chain sequence. This entry belongs to a study of response to subunit inactivated influenza vaccine. This CDR3 spans 15 amino acids. The V and J ends lost 7 bases and 6 bases, in that order; junction bases with no gene match: 10. CDR1 MDHEN and CDR2 SYDVKM come from the germline V gene. TCRdb re-called the RT-PCR reads with MiXCR, one entry per CDR3 protein. The sample holds hundreds of thousands of distinct CDR3 sequences, 11% seen once. These data are also associated with another study on T cells expressing NK-cell markers. As reported in that work: It was by 5'RACE template switching with UMIs that TCR beta cDNA was made. Beta-chain profiling covered CD3+CD56+NKG2C+, CD3+CD56+NKG2C- and CD3+CD56-NKG2C+ sorted subsets. Four donors' CD3+CD56-NKG2C+ cells were dominated by the same clonotypes.

The specimen was PBMCs from blood, collected on the day of vaccination. This receptor was taken from a man aged 50 or older who received an inactivated influenza vaccine. The chain couples TRBV28 to TRBJ2-2, with 8 bases that match TRBD1. CDR3 loop: CASTLSAGGSGELFF. CDR3 bases: TGTGCCAGCACCCTTTCCGCAGGGGGCTCCGGGGAGCTGTTTTTT.